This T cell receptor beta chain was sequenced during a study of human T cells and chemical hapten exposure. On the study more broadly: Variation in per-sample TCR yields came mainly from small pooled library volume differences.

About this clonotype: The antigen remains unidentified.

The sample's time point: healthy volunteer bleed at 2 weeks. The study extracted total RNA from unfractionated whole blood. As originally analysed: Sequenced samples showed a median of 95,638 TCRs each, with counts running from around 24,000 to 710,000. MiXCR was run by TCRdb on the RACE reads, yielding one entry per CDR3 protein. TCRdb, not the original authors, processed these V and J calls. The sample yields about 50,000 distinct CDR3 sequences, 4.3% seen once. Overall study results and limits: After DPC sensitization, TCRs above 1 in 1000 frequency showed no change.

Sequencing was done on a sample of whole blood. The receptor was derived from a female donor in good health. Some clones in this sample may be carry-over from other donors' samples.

CDR3 sequence (DNA): TGTGCCAGCAGCTCCGTATACGAAAAACTGTTTTTT. It is translated as CASSSVYEKLFF. The V gene is TRBV7-2, the J gene TRBJ1-4; D gene ambiguous. CDR1 and CDR2 (germline): SGHTA, FQGNSA. V lost 4 bases, J lost 8 bases, and 8 bases lay in between. The CDR3 runs to 12 residues.